This T cell receptor beta chain stems from a study of T cells in Graves' hyperthyroidism and ophthalmopathy. The CDR3 totals 12 residues. V lost 8 bases to trimming and J lost 4 bases, with 11 bases between them. Germline assignment: CDR1 SNHLY and CDR2 FYNNEI. Ophthalmopathy cases met thresholds of Clinical Activity Score at least 3, NOSPECS grade at least 4 and duration under 3 months. The diagnostic basis comprised clinical symptoms, serum thyroxine and TRAb, thyroid ultrasound and orbital computed tomography. This clonotype was observed many times. Antigen specificity is unknown. Amplification yielded TCR beta CDR3 regions, with RNA transcripts as the source. In the first-round RT-PCR of the TCR CDR3, the HTBI primer set was used. TCRdb independently ran MiXCR on the multiplex PCR reads; one entry per CDR3 protein. This table holds 300,000 to 400,000 distinct CDR3 sequences, about 14% found once.

Study-level points and caveats: The model made its ophthalmopathy prediction, and onset followed a median about 5.9 months later. By a 13 V-J model, ophthalmopathy was set apart from stable hyperthyroidism.

The chain joins TRBV2 to TRBJ1-2, with D tentatively TRBD1 (6 bases). The sequencing sample was made of blood. The receptor was isolated from a woman aged 25 to 39 with Graves' ophthalmopathy. The DNA for the CDR3 is TGTGCCAGCGTAGAGGGGGGCTATGGCTACACCTTC. Amino acid sequence: CASVEGGYGYTF.